This T cell receptor (beta chain) was sequenced during a study of T cells in Graves' hyperthyroidism and ophthalmopathy. Findings of the study overall: Blood held most thyroid clonotypes expanded above 0.001 frequency. The model anticipated ophthalmopathy a median around six months pre-onset.

With respect to this clonotype: Its antigen is as yet unknown.

From germline, CDR1 is DFQATT and CDR2 SNEGSKA (reference sequence). The CDR3 loop spans 15 amino acids. Germline trimming cut 3 bases from V and 5 bases from J; bases unmatched to any gene: 9. There were TCR beta CDR3 regions amplified from RNA transcripts. A set of HTBI primers served as the primers for a first-round RT-PCR of the TCR CDR3. Via MiXCR, TCRdb re-called the multiplex PCR reads, giving one row per CDR3 protein. In the table there are approximately 420,000 distinct CDR3 sequences, more than 12% of which are singletons. The authors deemed Graves' hyperthyroidism stable absent ophthalmopathy progression within 18 months.

The receptor comes from a woman in her twenties or thirties with Graves' hyperthyroidism. The rearrangement joins TRBV20-1 to TRBJ2-7; TRBD2 aligns across 11 bases. The sequenced material came from blood. The CDR3 DNA sequence: TGCAGTGCTAGGCCTTTAGCGGGAGGGCCCCACGAGCAGTACTTC. Residues: CSARPLAGGPHEQYF.